This T cell receptor (beta chain) was sequenced for a study of blood T cell repertoires in COVID-19 (dated by TCRdb to about 2020). For the study in its entirety: Samples covering the acute and convalescent phases of COVID-19 were provided by collaborators in the United States, Italy and Spain. The material from the prospective study consisted of cDNA or gDNA derived from T cells, B-cell-depleted T cells, or PBMCs. A freely available public database, intended as a resource for researchers studying the immune response to SARS-CoV-2, is where the repertoires were released. The dataset comprised deeply sampled blood TCRbeta repertoires from subjects exposed to, actively infected with, or recovered from COVID-19. Samples came from the ongoing ImmuneRACE study (first 160 participants) plus 1,254 subjects from 6 global collaborators. Where available, HLA class I and class II types were obtained from metadata supplied by the sample provider rather than from assay-based typing. Nearly every sample came with metadata listing a de-identified subject ID, COVID-19 status, age in years and sex. Study-wide findings and limitations: How much clinical and demographic metadata was included differed by source and by participant, and the metadata was provided uncurated.

The germline V gene encodes CDR1 SGHTA and CDR2 FQGNSA. After removal of 0 bases from V and 5 bases from J, the junction retains 3 bases not matched to a gene. The CDR3 measures 14 amino acids from cysteine to phenylalanine. Only CDR3 DNA is held: 42 bases, read in frame from base 1. TCRbeta CDR3 regions were amplified from genomic DNA by means of the immunoSEQ Assay, a bias-controlled multiplex PCR. The authors' pipeline ran thus. The number of nucleated cells in each sample was estimated from the amplification of reference gene primers within the assay. Sequence reads were collapsed and filtered to measure the absolute abundance of every unique TCRbeta CDR3 rearrangement. For each sample, productive Simpson clonality was calculated as the square root of Simpson's diversity index over productive rearrangements. Imported from immuneACCESS, the table was reduced by TCRdb to in-frame sequences with V and J called. These copies leave out some clones; in studies compared against another copy, an unresolved V gene accounts for under half, and the cause of the remainder is not known. The V and J calls and clone size are taken from that table; D and trimming were inferred from the DNA. Counted in this sample were about 210,000 clones; about 87% of them appeared once. In total, the top ten clones hold approximately 10% of the sample.

Participants in the prospective study were aged 18 to 89 years, lived in over 20 United States geographic areas, and enrolled through a virtual design. In the prospective study, cohorts were assigned on the basis of participant-reported clinical history obtained from a screening survey and a study questionnaire. Each participant in the prospective study had whole blood, serum and a nasopharyngeal or oropharyngeal swab collected by mobile phlebotomists. Over an approximately 2-month period, participants in the prospective study had the option of providing additional blood draws and questionnaires. Prospective study blood samples were shipped either frozen or at room temperature before DNA extraction. Details on this clone: The specificity of this receptor is unknown. No quality values exist for individual bases; no much larger clone is one base distant.

The clonotype originates from a man aged 18 to 30 with acute COVID-19. Material: PBMCs or T cells enriched from blood (not recorded which). This sequence uses TRBV7-2 and TRBJ2-5; 7 nucleotides in the junction match TRBD2. The CDR3 reads CASSLAGRGETQYF. The DNA is TGTGCCAGCAGCTTAGCAGGGCGGGGGGAGACCCAGTACTTC.